This record covers a single T cell receptor beta chain. The target of this receptor is not known. No per-base quality is available; no much larger clone lies one base away. Inclusion was restricted to participants for whom at least one PBMC sample before ART initiation and at least two post-ART samples were available. All participants with HIV were treated in the United States of America. Cryopreserved samples of about 0.9-11 million PBMC were thawed and washed before DNA extraction. At the time of the earliest PBMC sample, participants with HIV were aged between roughly 20 and 54 years. PBMC samples were contributed by each participant from 1-4 timepoints before ART initiation and 2-8 timepoints after ART initiation, with a median of 7 samples. For every participant, serial HIV viral load, CD4+ T-cell count, ART history and demographic data were obtained. Genomic DNA was extracted from unsorted PBMC with a Qiagen kit on a QIAcube, with processing performed in batches of 12 samples.

This entry comes from a study of long-term antiretroviral therapy in people with HIV (dated 2022 in TCRdb). In the study overall: Collection of the earliest samples took place about a decade ahead of the 2015 WHO recommendation for immediate ART, at a time when ART was typically delayed until CD4 counts fell. This retrospective serial study examined whether starting ART and sustained HIV suppression were associated with changes in the composition and diversity of the TRB repertoire in peripheral blood. No cross-contamination during QIAcube processing turned up in test extractions that ran a monoclonal T-cell line alongside around 34 polyclonal samples. Among the approximately 27 participants with HIV, ten to twelve were female. A total of roughly 200 cryopreserved PBMC samples came from a few dozen adults with confirmed HIV infection and were collected serially over a mean of approximately 6 years (range 1-12). Findings and caveats that apply to the study as a whole: Expanded TRB clones identified before ART initiation dominated the repertoire across all time points, though the dominance fluctuated and decreased in many PLHIV after ART. Inferences about post-ART repertoire changes were limited because no data were available on ART adherence, viral resistance or therapy changes. The samples span the years 2004 to 2017, and the ART regimens used at that time may not be as effective as current regimens. Because PBMC availability was limited, only the TCR beta chain was sequenced, with no alpha chain pairing. CDR3 length ranges in HIV repertoires were narrower than in controls, and network structure suggested an antigen-experienced repertoire with only a slight naive shift after ART. ART initiation was associated with a significant increase in TRB diversity, but diversity stayed significantly below transplant donor controls even after long-term ART. Because pre-ART samples had limited cell numbers, unsorted PBMC were profiled rather than sorted CD4+ and CD8+ T cells.

Sequencing of the TRB variable region was done with the immunoSEQ hsTCRB v3.0 assay at survey level resolution. The target sequencing depth for TRB was roughly 35,000-50,000 T-cell genomes per sample. Pooled TRB libraries were sequenced on an Illumina MiSeq with a v3 150-cycle kit. The study's processing was this. Repertoire analysis was performed in R inside a reproducible Nextflow workflow that covered QC, data transformation and analysis. LymphoSeq2, an R package for AIRR-Seq data exploration, was used to implement custom analyses. A handful of samples that yielded fewer than 5000 total TRB sequences were excluded, so that approximately 200 HIV repertoires were analyzed. Among the approximately 200 retained HIV repertoires, some 59 were collected before ART initiation and 120 to 140 after ART initiation. Each repertoire was downsampled to 5000 TRB nucleotide sequences, and summary statistics were averaged across 100 downsampling iterations. The analysis kept only TRB sequences whose CDR3 regions were at least seven amino acids long. Two measures captured diversity: a Shannon entropy-derived clonality score and the Gini coefficient. In repertoire networks, the top 5000 CDR3 amino acid sequences were linked whenever an edit distance of one separated two sequences. GLIPH2 predicted antigen specificity groups and MHC restriction for TRB CDR3 amino acid sequences. CDR3 amino acid sequences were matched against VDJdb and McPAS-TCR to flag known CMV, EBV, HIV or tissue antigen associations. Pre-ART, post-ART and control groups were compared with Wilcoxon signed-rank tests and Holm-Bonferroni correction. TCRdb took this table from immuneACCESS and kept in-frame rearrangements with V and J called. Such tables lack part of the clones; where checked against another copy, unresolved V genes explain under half of the gap, and the rest is unexplained. The V and J calls and the clone size are those of that table, but D and trimming were determined from the DNA. Present in this sample are about 16,000 clones, around 90% of which were seen just once. The ten largest clones add up to about 15% of the sample.

The CDR3 goes from the cysteine to the phenylalanine over 17 residues. Only the CDR3 part of the read is kept: 51 bases, read in frame from the first base. The germline V gene (reference sequence) gives CDR1 as SEHNR and CDR2 as FQNEAQ. The V and J ends are trimmed by 1 base and 0 bases, leaving 13 bases between them. This receptor was obtained from a woman aged 25-40 years with HIV. The sequenced sample was unsorted PBMCs, obtained 2.3 years before starting antiretroviral therapy. This receptor chain uses TRBV7-9 and TRBJ2-4, with a tentative D gene TRBD1 over 6 matching bases. The bases read TGTGCCAGCAGCTTAGAATGGGAACAGGGAGCCAAAAACATTCAGTACTTC. Its protein product is CASSLEWEQGAKNIQYF.